Below are 6 T cell receptor beta chains sequenced from a single sample in a study of cytomegalovirus exposure and HLA in healthy donors. It was with 60 Vbeta and 13 Jbeta primers that the PCR ran. TCRdb keeps only in-frame clones here, not all; method: immunoSEQ multiplex PCR. This table has around 130,000 clones, around 9% appearing once. Sequenced input: PBMCs. These TCRs come from a middle-aged man in good health and CMV-seronegative.

V and J are TRBV15 and TRBJ2-1, with 7 bases matching TRBD2. The V gene end was trimmed by 4 bases and the J gene end by 6 bases; junction bases not matched to a gene: 9. The CDR3 sequence is 15 residues long. Germline CDR1 and CDR2: LNHNV and YYDKDF (reference sequence). The CDR3 is CATSNGLVFSNEQFF. In DNA form, the CDR3 reads TGTGCCACCAGCAACGGACTAGTTTTTTCCAATGAGCAGTTCTTC.

This clone was seen more than once but under ten times. The chain links TRBV6-5 to TRBJ2-5, with TRBD1 matching over 7 bases. CDR3 size: 13 residues. V was clipped by 4 bases and J by 5 bases; unmatched bases: 4. CDR1 and CDR2 (germline): MNHEY, SVGAGI. The CDR3 reads CASSSMTGETQYF. The CDR3, as DNA: TGTGCCAGCAGTTCAATGACAGGGGAGACCCAGTACTTC.

Only a few counts were recorded for this clone. CDR3 protein: CASSLIQAEENEQFF. The DNA of the CDR3 is TGTGCCAGCAGCTTGATCCAGGCGGAGGAGAATGAGCAGTTCTTC. The J gene is TRBJ2-1, the V gene TRBV5-6, with a tentative D call TRBD2 (5 bases). V lost 1 base and J lost 7, with 15 bases in between. Germline lookup yields CDR1 SGHDT and CDR2 YYEEEE. The CDR3 totals 15 residues.

The chain is built from TRBV19 and TRBJ1-2, with D possibly matching TRBD1 (5 bases). The CDR3 spans 13 residues. Per the germline V gene, CDR1 is LNHDA and CDR2 is SQIVND (reference sequence). Trimming pared 5 bases from V and 8 bases from J, leaving 15 bases between. The CDR3 coding sequence is TGTGCCAGTAGTGTACTCGACAGACCCGGCTACACCTTC. Protein product: CASSVLDRPGYTF.

This clone turned up a few times. V usage is TRBV5-1 and J usage is TRBJ1-1; possibly TRBD1 for D (6 bases). The CDR3 runs 17 residues. Per the germline V gene, CDR1 is SGHRS and CDR2 is YFSETQ. V lost 1 base and J 1 base, leaving 17 bases between the germline ends. Here the CDR3 DNA reads TGCGCCAGCAGCTTGTTTTTTACGGGACACGAGAACACTGAAGCTTTCTTT. Amino acid sequence: CASSLFFTGHENTEAFF.

This chain joins TRBV6-6 and TRBJ2-1; 15 nucleotides align to TRBD2. The CDR3 runs to 16 residues. The junction had 6 bases not matched to a gene; V was cut back by 5 bases and J by 7 bases. CDR1 is MNHNY, CDR2 SVGAGI, per germline (reference sequence). In DNA form, the CDR3 reads TGTGCCAGCAGTGGCTTTGGACTAGCGGGGGGGAATGAGCAGTTCTTC. Amino acids: CASSGFGLAGGNEQFF.